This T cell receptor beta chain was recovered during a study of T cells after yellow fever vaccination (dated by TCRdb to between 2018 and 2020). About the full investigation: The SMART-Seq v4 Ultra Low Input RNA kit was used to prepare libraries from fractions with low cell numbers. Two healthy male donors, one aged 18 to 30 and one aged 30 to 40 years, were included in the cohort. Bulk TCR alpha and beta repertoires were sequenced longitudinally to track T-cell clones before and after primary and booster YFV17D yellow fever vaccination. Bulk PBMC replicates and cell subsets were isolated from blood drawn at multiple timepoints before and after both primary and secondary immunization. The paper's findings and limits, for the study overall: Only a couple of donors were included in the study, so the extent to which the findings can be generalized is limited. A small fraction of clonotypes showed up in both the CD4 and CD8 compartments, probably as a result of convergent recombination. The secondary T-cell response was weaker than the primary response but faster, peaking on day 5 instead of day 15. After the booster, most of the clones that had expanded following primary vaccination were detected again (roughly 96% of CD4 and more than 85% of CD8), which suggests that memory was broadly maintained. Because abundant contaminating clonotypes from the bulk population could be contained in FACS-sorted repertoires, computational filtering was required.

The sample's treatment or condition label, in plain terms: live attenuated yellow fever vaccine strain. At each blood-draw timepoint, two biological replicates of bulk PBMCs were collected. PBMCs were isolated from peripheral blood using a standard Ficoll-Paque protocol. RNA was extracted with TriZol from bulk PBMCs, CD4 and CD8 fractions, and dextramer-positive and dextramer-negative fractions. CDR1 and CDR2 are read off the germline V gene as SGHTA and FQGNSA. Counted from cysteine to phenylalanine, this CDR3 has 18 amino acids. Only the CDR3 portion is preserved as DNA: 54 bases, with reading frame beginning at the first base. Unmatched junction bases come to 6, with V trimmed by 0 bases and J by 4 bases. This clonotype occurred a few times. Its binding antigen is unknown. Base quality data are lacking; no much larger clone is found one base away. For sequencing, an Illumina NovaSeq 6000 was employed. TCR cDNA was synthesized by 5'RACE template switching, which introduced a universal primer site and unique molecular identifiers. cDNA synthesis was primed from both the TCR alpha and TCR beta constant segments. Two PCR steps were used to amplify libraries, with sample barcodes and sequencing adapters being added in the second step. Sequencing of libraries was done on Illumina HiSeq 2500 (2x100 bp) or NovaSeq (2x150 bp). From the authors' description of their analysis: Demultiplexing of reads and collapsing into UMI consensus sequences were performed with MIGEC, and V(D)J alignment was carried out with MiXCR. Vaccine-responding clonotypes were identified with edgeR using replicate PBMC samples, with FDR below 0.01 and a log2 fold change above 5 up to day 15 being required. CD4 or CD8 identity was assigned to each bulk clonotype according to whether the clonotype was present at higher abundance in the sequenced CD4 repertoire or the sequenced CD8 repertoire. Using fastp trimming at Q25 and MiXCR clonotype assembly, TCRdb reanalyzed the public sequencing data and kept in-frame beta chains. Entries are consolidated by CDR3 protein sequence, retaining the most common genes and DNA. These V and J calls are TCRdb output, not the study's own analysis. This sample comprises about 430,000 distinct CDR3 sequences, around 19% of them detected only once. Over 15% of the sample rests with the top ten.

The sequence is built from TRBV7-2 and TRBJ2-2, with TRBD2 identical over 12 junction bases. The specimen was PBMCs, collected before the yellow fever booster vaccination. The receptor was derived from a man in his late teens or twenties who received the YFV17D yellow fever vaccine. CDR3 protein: CASSLAPSGGAGTGELFF. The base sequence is TGTGCCAGCAGCTTAGCCCCTAGCGGGGGGGCTGGCACCGGGGAGCTGTTTTTT.